Listed below are T cell receptor beta chains from one sample, sequenced in a study of T cell changes during pregnancy in multiple sclerosis. The assay was immunoSEQ multiplex PCR, and TCRdb's table has in-frame clones only and misses some. The table shows approximately 99,000 clones, with about nine tenths occurring only once. This specimen was peripheral blood, taken in the second trimester of pregnancy. All receptors come from a female donor in good health, enrolled as a control in a pregnancy study. Both conserved end residues are part of each CDR3.

CASSVEYGVGDAFF	TRBV2	TRBJ1-1
CASSLGRGGNTEAFF	TRBV7-9	TRBJ1-1
CASSLRRKGFSNQPQHF	TRBV27	TRBJ1-5
CASSRLGLGTGTQYF	TRBV7-7	TRBJ2-3
CASSQMAGTPNEKLFF	TRBV7-9	TRBJ1-4
CASGSSGNYNEQFF	TRBV7-9	TRBJ2-1
CASSPGTSGRGETQYF	TRBV9	TRBJ2-5
CASKRLERYTGELFF	TRBV2	TRBJ2-2
CSVGTSGSLEQYF	TRBV29-1	TRBJ2-7
CASSPGVSGNTIYF	TRBV5-1	TRBJ1-3
CASTPAGQGPYEQYF	TRBV5-1	-
CASSLWMGSGATYNEQFF	TRBV7-9	TRBJ2-1
CATSRGGQGIYGYTF	TRBV15	TRBJ1-2
CAWNSQGDQPQHF	TRBV30	TRBJ1-5
CASRPESWRNQPQHF	TRBV19	TRBJ1-5
CASRKTGVNQPQHF	TRBV2	TRBJ1-5
CASSNRGYEQYF	TRBV19	TRBJ2-7
CASSEAVGVSGNTIYF	TRBV6-1	TRBJ1-3
CASSQGRTSGGGDTQYF	TRBV14	TRBJ2-3
CASSQRLAASTDTQYF	TRBV4-1	TRBJ2-3
CASSTTMNTGELFF	TRBV19	TRBJ2-2
CASSLQGDSEQYF	TRBV7-2	TRBJ2-7
CASSDWASGGTRGETQYF	TRBV6-4	TRBJ2-5
CASGQGLAGNADTQYF	TRBV12-5	TRBJ2-3
CSVERKGAMVSYGYTF	TRBV29-1	TRBJ1-2
CASSIAENTIYF	TRBV19	TRBJ1-3
CASSYSGLNQETQYF	TRBV6-5	TRBJ2-5
CAWSERNEKLFF	TRBV30	TRBJ1-4
CASSEVRANTGELFF	TRBV6-1	TRBJ2-2
CASSQWSNSPLHF	TRBV28	TRBJ1-6
CASSPPGGAYNEQFF	TRBV7-9	TRBJ2-1
CASSLGTRYNEQFF	TRBV5-6	TRBJ2-1
CASSPGTGGPYEQYF	TRBV18	TRBJ2-7